This T cell receptor beta chain comes out of a study of spatial heterogeneity in lung cancer. The study tagged each TCR cDNA molecule with a unique molecular identifier. One entry per CDR3 protein, called by TCRdb with MiXCR from the 5' RACE reads. Of about 120,000 distinct CDR3 sequences in the sample, roughly an eighth were seen once. Stated time point: blood at routine non-recurrence follow-up after resection. The sequenced material consisted of unsorted whole RNA from tumor, nontumor lung or frozen PBMC. V trimming: 6 bases; J trimming: 6 bases; junction bases outside the gene matches: 4. Germline V gene lookup returns CDR1 MNHEY and CDR2 SMNVEV (reference sequence). This CDR3 spans 15 amino acids. This clonotype was recorded many times.

The receptor comes from a male donor with early-stage non-small cell lung cancer. The J gene is TRBJ2-2, the V gene TRBV27, with 13 bases lining up with TRBD2. The sequenced sample was PBMCs, obtained at follow-up. In DNA, the CDR3 is TGTGCCAGCAGGACACTAGCGGGGGGGTCCGGGGAGCTGTTTTTT. Amino acids: CASRTLAGGSGELFF.